Listed here are 10 T cell receptor beta chains from one sample, sequenced in a study of T cells in Graves' hyperthyroidism and ophthalmopathy (dated by TCRdb to the late 2010s). Receptor amplification or capture employed multiplex PCR. The run used an Illumina HiSeq 2000. The TCR beta CDR3 regions were amplified from the RNA transcripts. The TCR CDR3 was subjected to a first round of RT-PCR using the HTBI primer set and the Qiagen OneStep RT-PCR kit. TCRdb reprocessed the public reads (quality trimming at Q25 with fastp, clone calling with MiXCR) and kept in-frame beta chains. Merged by CDR3 protein, the rows form single entries marked with the most common genes and DNA. Across this sample there are approximately 400,000 distinct CDR3 sequences, with around 14% seen only once. Almost 8% of the sample is held by the ten biggest clonotypes. The sample comprised blood. The receptors come from a woman aged 18-29 years with Graves' hyperthyroidism.

As regards this clonotype: A read error is possible here, since a much larger clone lies one base away. The rearrangement links TRBV24-1 to TRBJ2-1, with 7 bases lining up with TRBD2. The CDR3 contains 16 residues. Germline V lookup: CDR1 KGHDR, CDR2 SFDVKD. This chain's CDR3 is CAASDFRPSGYNEQFF. DNA for the CDR3: TGTGCCGCCAGTGATTTTAGGCCTAGCGGATACAATGAGCAGTTCTTC.

This clonotype was observed at least ten times. This rearrangement joins TRBV20-1 to TRBJ2-7, with no clear D. The CDR3 contains 11 residues. The V end lost 7 bases, the J end lost 5 bases, and 12 bases lay between the germline ends. Germline V CDR1 and CDR2: DFQATT, SNEGSKA (reference sequence). CDR3 DNA sequence: TGCAGTGTAAAAGGGTTCAACGAGCAGTACTTC. Translating gives CSVKGFNEQYF.

This clonotype was recorded many times. The V gene is TRBV7-3, the J gene TRBJ1-5, with TRBD1 matching 8 bases. The trim removed 5 bases at V and 5 bases at J, leaving 2 bases unmatched. CDR1 is SGHTA, CDR2 FQGTGA, per germline. The CDR3 has 13 residues. DNA of the CDR3: TGTGCCAGCAGCACGGACAGGGATCAGCCCCAGCATTTT. Amino acid sequence: CASSTDRDQPQHF.

The chain uses TRBV7-9 and TRBJ2-7; TRBD2 matches at 11 bases. Germline lookup yields CDR1 SEHNR and CDR2 FQNEAQ (reference sequence). With V trimmed by 3 bases and J by 0 bases, 1 base remained unmatched. CDR3 length equals 15 residues. This chain's CDR3 is CASSLTSGISYEQYF. The CDR3 region has the DNA TGTGCCAGCAGCTTGACTAGCGGGATCTCCTACGAGCAGTACTTC.

Many counts were recorded for this clonotype. The V and J genes are TRBV9 and TRBJ1-2; D ambiguous. Trimming left V 4 bases short and J 6 bases short, with 16 bases between. Germline CDR1 is SGDLS and CDR2 is YYNGEE. This CDR3 has 14 residues. The CDR3 reads CASSPRSAGDGYTF. The CDR3 DNA sequence: TGTGCCAGCAGCCCCCGGTCAGCTGGGGATGGCTACACCTTC.

The chain combines TRBV6-1 with TRBJ2-1; possibly TRBD2 for D (6 bases). Germline assignment: CDR1 MNHNS and CDR2 SASEGT. V was shortened by 1 base and J by 6 bases, with 13 bases between the two germline ends. The CDR3 contains 15 residues. The CDR3 spells CASSEEGLASNEQFF. The CDR3 DNA reads TGTGCCAGCAGTGAAGAGGGACTCGCCTCCAATGAGCAGTTCTTC.

This clonotype was recorded many times. The CDR3 DNA reads as TGTGCCAGCAGTGAGTCCGACAGACTTAACTATGGCTACACCTTC. It codes for CASSESDRLNYGYTF. V and J are TRBV2 and TRBJ1-2, with D perhaps matching TRBD1 (5 bases). The CDR3 extends over 15 amino acids. CDR1 and CDR2 from the germline V gene are SNHLY and FYNNEI. Trimming pared 3 bases from V and 1 base from J, leaving 12 bases between.

Written as DNA, the CDR3 is TGCGCCAGCAGTTCGACGACCGCAAACTATGGCTACACCTTC. This gives the protein CASSSTTANYGYTF. The chain is built from TRBV4-1 and TRBJ1-2; D uncertain. Germline loops: CDR1 MGHRA, CDR2 YSYEKL. The V end lost 6 bases, the J end lost 2 bases, and 13 bases lay between the germline ends. This CDR3 region has 14 residues.

This clonotype was picked up many times. The rearrangement uses TRBV12-3 or TRBV12-4 and TRBJ1-5; D remains ambiguous. The germline V and J ends were trimmed by 7 bases and 5 bases, with 9 bases remaining between them. The CDR3 is 12 amino acids. This CDR3 is CASTSPYQPQHF. The DNA for the CDR3 is TGTGCCAGCACGTCACCTTATCAGCCCCAGCATTTT.

This clonotype was counted many times. The chain couples TRBV2 to TRBJ1-5; the match to TRBD1 covers 7 bases. Per germline, CDR1 SNHLY and CDR2 FYNNEI. The V segment lost 4 bases and the J segment 1 base; nucleotides outside the gene matches: 4. The CDR3 is made up of 15 amino acids. The CDR3 sequence: CASSGSGGSNQPQHF. The CDR3 bases are TGTGCCAGCAGTGGCTCAGGGGGAAGCAATCAGCCCCAGCATTTT.